This TCR beta chain was sequenced for a study of shared clonotypes between healthy human individuals. Study-level background: Donors consisted of two women and a few men between 18 and 49. Study results and limitations: Generation probability values for non-shared clonotypes were lower than those for clonotypes shared by all four donors.

Sequenced by immunoSEQ multiplex PCR; TCRdb stores in-frame clones only, minus some. The sample lists approximately 840,000 clones; 96% were seen once. With regard to this clone: Its antigen is still unknown.

CD8 cells regarded as naive lacked CD45RO, were positively chosen for CCR7, and omitted terminally differentiated effector memory CD45RA+ cells. Germline V lookup: CDR1 SQVTM, CDR2 ANQGSEA. The J segment lost 7 bases and the V segment lost 2 bases, leaving 6 bases of the junction unmatched. The CDR3 contains 13 residues. The gene calls are TRBV29-1 and TRBJ2-5, with 8 bases that match TRBD1. Sample: naive CD8+ T cells sorted from blood. The TCR was taken from a man aged 25-45 years in good health. CDR3 residues: CSVEPGQVVTQYF. As DNA, the CDR3 is TGCAGCGTTGAACCGGGACAGGTGGTGACCCAGTACTTC.